This is a list of T cell receptor beta chains from one sample in a study of beta chain features in type 1 diabetes. Method: immunoSEQ multiplex PCR; TCRdb's copy keeps in-frame clones and lacks some. This sample has some 500,000 clones; roughly 10% occur once, and the top ten carry roughly 0.046%. The sample comprised naive CD4+ T cells from blood. These receptor sequences come from a woman between 18 and 29 years old in good health. The CDR3 runs from the conserved cysteine through the conserved F or W. The D gene is left open where the match is weak. Clone size is not always given. Where it is, it says once, few, many or a class for expanded clones.

d_call,v_call,cdr3_length,clone_size,j_call,cdr3_aa,cdr3_nt
NA,TRBV14,14,few,TRBJ2-3,CASSPWTGRYTQYF,TGTGCCAGCAGCCCCTGGACTGGGCGATATACGCAGTATTTT
NA,TRBV29-1,13,NA,TRBJ1-1,CSVAGVLVTEAFF,TGCAGCGTAGCAGGGGTTTTGGTCACTGAAGCTTTCTTT
NA,TRBV28,12,NA,TRBJ1-2,CASSLRRYGYTF,TGTGCCAGCAGTTTACGTCGCTATGGCTACACCTTC
TRBD1,TRBV5-5,15,NA,TRBJ2-2,CASSPDRGYTGELFF,TGTGCCAGCAGCCCCGACAGGGGCTACACCGGGGAGCTGTTTTTT
NA,TRBV11-3,15,few,TRBJ2-7,CASSAGPQGSYEQYF,TGTGCCAGCAGCGCTGGGCCTCAAGGGTCCTACGAGCAGTACTTC
TRBD1,TRBV20-1,11,NA,TRBJ2-1,CSARVATGRFF,TGCAGTGCTAGAGTAGCGACAGGGCGGTTCTTC
NA,TRBV7-9,15,NA,TRBJ2-4,CASSLGSLAKNIQYF,TGTGCCAGCAGCCTAGGTTCTCTAGCCAAAAACATTCAGTACTTC
NA,TRBV15,14,many,TRBJ2-1,CATREGGPYNEQFF,TGTGCCACCAGAGAGGGGGGGCCCTACAATGAGCAGTTCTTC
NA,TRBV7-8,14,NA,TRBJ1-1,CASSFLVSNTEAFF,TGTGCCAGCAGCTTCTTGGTCTCGAACACTGAAGCTTTCTTT
TRBD2,TRBV4-3,16,NA,TRBJ2-1,CASSRLTSGGYNEQFF,TGCGCCAGCAGCCGACTGACTAGCGGGGGATACAATGAGCAGTTCTTC
NA,TRBV15,18,NA,TRBJ2-2,CATSRDRPRTAGTGELFF,TGTGCCACCAGCAGAGATCGCCCCCGGACAGCTGGGACCGGGGAGCTGTTTTTT
NA,TRBV6-5,11,few,TRBJ2-5,CASLRAETQYF,TGTGCCAGCCTGAGGGCGGAGACCCAGTACTTC
NA,TRBV20-1,11,few,TRBJ2-3,CSAPTADTQYF,TGCAGTGCTCCGACGGCAGATACGCAGTATTTT
TRBD1,TRBV7-9,16,NA,TRBJ1-4,CASSITAGTGNEKLFF,TGTGCCAGCAGCATAACGGCGGGGACAGGGAATGAAAAACTGTTTTTT
NA,TRBV7-9,17,NA,TRBJ2-4,CASSLDRDLGAKNIQYF,TGTGCCAGCAGCTTAGACAGGGACCTGGGAGCCAAAAACATTCAGTACTTC
NA,TRBV9,14,NA,TRBJ2-1,CASSVVGNSGEQFF,TGTGCCAGCAGCGTAGTAGGCAATTCGGGTGAGCAGTTCTTC
NA,TRBV7-2,14,NA,TRBJ2-5,CASKRLGQGETQYF,TGTGCCAGCAAAAGGCTAGGCCAGGGGGAGACCCAGTACTTC
NA,TRBV4-2,14,few,TRBJ2-7,CASSQDTGYYEQYF,TGTGCCAGCAGCCAAGATACGGGGTACTACGAGCAGTACTTC
NA,TRBV28,14,few,TRBJ1-1,CASSSGTMNTEAFF,TGTGCCAGCAGTTCGGGGACAATGAACACTGAAGCTTTCTTT
NA,TRBV2,14,few,TRBJ2-2,CASSGLAGTGELFF,TGTGCCAGCAGTGGGTTAGCAGGCACCGGGGAGCTGTTTTTT
NA,TRBV4-1,17,once,TRBJ1-1,CASSQALGPRGAEGAFF,TGCGCCAGCAGCCAAGCTTTAGGTCCAAGGGGTGCCGAGGGAGCTTTCTTT
TRBD1,TRBV12-5,19,few,TRBJ2-1,CASGLARQLGTAGDNEQFF,TGTGCTAGTGGTTTGGCACGGCAACTCGGGACAGCCGGAGACAATGAGCAGTTCTTC
NA,TRBV27,13,NA,TRBJ2-5,CASSPTGRETQYF,TGTGCCAGCAGCCCAACAGGGCGGGAGACCCAGTACTTC
TRBD2,TRBV7-2,15,NA,TRBJ2-3,CASSTNSGTPDTQYF,TGTGCCAGCAGCACAAATAGCGGGACCCCAGATACGCAGTATTTT